Following are 31 T cell receptor beta chains from one sample sequenced in a study of blood T cell repertoires in COVID-19 (dated by TCRdb to about 2020). The library was generated by the immunoSEQ multiplex PCR assay. Imported from immuneACCESS, the table was reduced by TCRdb to in-frame sequences with V and J called. These copies leave out some clones; in studies compared against another copy, an unresolved V gene accounts for under half, and the cause of the remainder is not known. A total of 250,000 to 300,000 clones appear in this sample, approximately 89% of them only once. The top ten clonotypes cover 12% of the sample. The source material was peripheral blood. The receptors originated from an older woman with acute or convalescent COVID-19.

V is TRBV25-1 and J is TRBJ1-3; D is unresolved. Germline-derived CDR1 and CDR2 are MGHDK and SYGVNS. The CDR3 has 16 residues. V was cut by 2 bases and J by 0 bases, with 11 bases left in between. CDR3 coding DNA: TGTGCCAGCAGTGAACTCACCCCAGACTCTGGAAACACCATATATTTT. It codes for CASSELTPDSGNTIYF.

This clone was detected once. V is TRBV5-1 and J is TRBJ2-6, with TRBD2 as a possible D gene (5 bases). With 0 bases removed from V and 3 bases from J, the gap between germline ends came to 10 bases. CDR3 length: 16 residues. CDR1 is SGHRS, CDR2 YFSETQ, per germline. Here the CDR3 DNA reads TGCGCCAGCAGCTTGGCGGGGTCAAGTGGGGCCAACGTCCTGACTTTC. Translating it yields CASSLAGSSGANVLTF.

V is TRBV18 and J is TRBJ1-6; no definite D call. V lost 6 bases and J 0 bases, leaving 12 bases between the germline ends. Germline V gives CDR1 KGHSH, CDR2 LQKENI. The CDR3 spans 16 residues. This chain's CDR3 is CASSRDRSSYNSPLHF. CDR3 DNA: TGTGCCAGCTCGCGCGACCGGAGCTCCTATAATTCACCCCTCCACTTT.

The chain links TRBV6-2 or TRBV6-3 to TRBJ2-3, with TRBD2 identical over 13 bases. CDR3 size: 16 residues. V shed 4 bases and J 1 base; nucleotides not matched to a gene: 2. Germline assignment: CDR1 MNHEY and CDR2 SVGEGT. CDR3 DNA: TGTGCCAGCAGTTTACTAGCGGGAGGGGGCACAGATACGCAGTATTTT. This translates into CASSLLAGGGTDTQYF.

V usage is TRBV19 and J usage is TRBJ1-1; 7 nucleotides agree with TRBD1. The CDR3 length is 13 residues. J lost 4 bases, V lost 7 bases, and 6 bases had no gene match. Germline CDR1 is LNHDA and CDR2 is SQIVND (reference sequence). DNA of the CDR3: TGTGCCAGTACCGCGACAGGGTCCACTGAAGCTTTCTTT. Its protein product is CASTATGSTEAFF.

The chain has TRBV5-4 and TRBJ2-1, with D perhaps matching TRBD2 (6 bases). From germline, CDR1 is SGHNT and CDR2 YYREEE (reference sequence). V gave up 5 bases and J gave up 12 bases, with 6 bases separating them. The length of the CDR3 is 9 residues. The CDR3 sequence: CASREGQFF. As DNA, the CDR3 is TGTGCCAGCAGGGAGGGGCAGTTCTTC.

In nucleotides, the CDR3 is TGTGCCAGCAGTTTTCGGGTTAGGGGCTATGGCTACACCTTC. Residues: CASSFRVRGYGYTF. The V and J genes are TRBV28 and TRBJ1-2, with a tentative D call TRBD1 (5 bases). V dropped 3 bases and J dropped 4 bases, with 12 bases sitting between them. The CDR3 is 14 residues long. In germline, CDR1 is MDHEN, CDR2 SYDVKM.

This sequence joins TRBV19 and TRBJ1-3, with 7 positions matching TRBD1. V was clipped by 6 bases and J by 0 bases; unmatched bases: 5. CDR1 and CDR2 (germline): LNHDA, SQIVND (reference sequence). The CDR3 spans 15 residues. CDR3 protein: CASSRDSVSGNTIYF. In nucleotides, the CDR3 is TGTGCCAGTAGCAGGGACAGTGTCTCTGGAAACACCATATATTTT.

This clone was found once. The CDR3 DNA reads TGCGCCAGCAGCTTGCCAGGAAGCTCCTACAATGAGCAGTTCTTC. Its protein product is CASSLPGSSYNEQFF. This chain links TRBV5-1 with TRBJ2-1; D call uncertain. This CDR3 is 15 amino acids long. The germline V gene encodes CDR1 SGHRS and CDR2 YFSETQ. The ends were cut back, 1 base at V and 0 bases at J, with 8 bases in the middle.

V and J are TRBV12-3 or TRBV12-4 and TRBJ2-7; D possibly corresponds to TRBD1 (6 bases). V gave up 7 bases and J gave up 2 bases, with 12 bases separating them. The CDR3 has 13 residues. DNA for the CDR3: TGTGCCAGCAAAGACAGGTCAACCTACGAGCAGTACTTC. As protein: CASKDRSTYEQYF.

This chain joins TRBV9 and TRBJ1-4; D remains unclear. Germline loops: CDR1 SGDLS, CDR2 YYNGEE. V lost 0 bases and J lost 8, with 8 bases in between. The CDR3 totals 13 residues. DNA of the CDR3: TGTGCCAGCAGCGTAGGAGGAGAAGAAAAACTGTTTTTT. Translated: CASSVGGEEKLFF.

This chain joins TRBV6-5 and TRBJ1-2; TRBD1 might be the D (5 bases). The V and J ends lost 7 bases and 3 bases respectively, with 12 bases between them. Germline lookup yields CDR1 MNHEY and CDR2 SVGAGI. This CDR3 comprises 13 residues. CDR3 residues: CASNRPGDYGYTF. CDR3 DNA: TGTGCCAGCAATAGGCCGGGGGACTATGGCTACACCTTC.

V gene TRBV7-8 combines with J gene TRBJ2-1, with D perhaps TRBD1 (6 bases). Germline CDR1 reads SGHVS; CDR2 reads FQNEAQ. The length of the CDR3 is 15 residues. V dropped 2 bases and J dropped 13 bases, with 21 bases sitting between them. CDR3 DNA: TGTGCCAGCAGCTTATACGACAGGAGATATCCGAACCAGTTCTTC. Protein: CASSLYDRRYPNQFF.

The chain is built from TRBV11-2 and TRBJ2-1; maybe TRBD2 (7 bases). The CDR3 spans 16 residues. Germline loops: CDR1 SGHAT, CDR2 FQNNGV. The V gene lost 1 base and the J gene lost 5 bases, with 15 bases spanning the gap. As DNA, the CDR3 is TGTGCCAGCAGCTTAGTCGGGGGGCTAGTAAACAATGAGCAGTTCTTC. It yields the protein CASSLVGGLVNNEQFF.

This rearrangement joins TRBV6-1 to TRBJ1-6, with 12 nucleotides matching TRBD1. J gave up 4 bases and V 1 base, and 5 bases lay outside the gene matches. CDR1 and CDR2 from the germline V gene are MNHNS and SASEGT. The CDR3 contains 18 residues. The CDR3 DNA follows: TGTGCCAGCAGTGAAGAGGGACAGGGGGCCTTTTATAATTCACCCCTCCACTTT. Its protein is CASSEEGQGAFYNSPLHF.

The gene calls are TRBV9 and TRBJ2-7, with D possibly being TRBD2 (5 bases). V shed 0 bases and J shed 6 bases, with 10 bases lying between them. The germline V gene encodes CDR1 SGDLS and CDR2 YYNGEE. CDR3 length equals 13 residues. The CDR3 sequence: CASSVAPGSEQYF. The DNA for the CDR3 is TGTGCCAGCAGCGTAGCCCCGGGGTCCGAGCAGTACTTC.

The gene calls are TRBV5-1 and TRBJ2-7, with 11 bases matching TRBD1. Germline V gene lookup returns CDR1 SGHRS and CDR2 YFSETQ. CDR3 length: 14 amino acids. Trimming removed 4 bases from V and 5 bases from J; junction bases left unmatched: 5. CDR3 nucleotide sequence: TGCGCCAGCAGCCCCGGGACAGGGGGGGACGAGCAGTACTTC. Protein sequence: CASSPGTGGDEQYF.

The rearrangement uses TRBV2 and TRBJ1-5, with D perhaps matching TRBD1 (6 bases). The germline gives CDR1 SNHLY, CDR2 FYNNEI. The V end was cut by 6 bases, the J end by 1 base, with 13 bases between. The CDR3 sequence is 15 residues long. CDR3 nucleotides: TGTGCCAGCAGGACAGGCTCCGGGAGCAATCAGCCCCAGCATTTT. Amino acid sequence: CASRTGSGSNQPQHF.

The V call is TRBV28, the J call TRBJ2-2; 8 bases are shared with TRBD1. V was pared by 5 bases and J by 5 bases, with 7 bases of the junction left unmatched. This CDR3 is 15 amino acids long. CDR1 and CDR2 (germline): MDHEN, SYDVKM. This CDR3 is CASSPQGEWTGELFF. CDR3 in DNA: TGTGCCAGCAGTCCACAGGGGGAATGGACCGGGGAGCTGTTTTTT.

The rearrangement links TRBV28 to TRBJ2-5, with TRBD2 matching over 13 bases. Looked up from germline, CDR1 is MDHEN and CDR2 is SYDVKM. J gave up 5 bases and V 5 bases, and 2 bases lay outside the gene matches. CDR3 length equals 14 residues. CDR3 sequence reads: CASSTTSGRETQYF. The DNA for the CDR3 is TGTGCCAGCAGTACGACTAGCGGGAGGGAGACCCAGTACTTC.

V and J are TRBV28 and TRBJ2-5, with a weak D call TRBD2 (6 bases). The V end lost 7 bases, the J end lost 6 bases, and 21 bases lay between the germline ends. This CDR3 region has 15 residues. The germline V gene encodes CDR1 MDHEN and CDR2 SYDVKM. The CDR3 nucleotides read TGTGCCAGCACCAGCCCGGGACTCATTCAACAGACCCAGTACTTC. This gives the protein CASTSPGLIQQTQYF.

The gene calls are TRBV7-9 and TRBJ2-7; 7 bases agree with TRBD2. The CDR3 is 14 amino acids. CDR1 is SEHNR, CDR2 FQNEAQ, per germline (reference sequence). V was clipped by 6 bases and J by 1 base; unmatched bases: 6. CDR3 sequence reads: CASRASGRSYEQYF. The CDR3 DNA follows: TGTGCCAGCAGGGCTAGCGGTAGGTCCTACGAGCAGTACTTC.

This chain links TRBV6-5 with TRBJ2-7; TRBD1 aligns across 10 bases. This CDR3 spans 14 amino acids. Germline CDR1 and CDR2: MNHEY and SVGAGI. The trim removed 4 bases at V and 12 bases at J, leaving 12 bases unmatched. CDR3 DNA: TGTGCCAGCAGTTTCCCGGGACAGGGGACCCTACTGTACTTC. It yields the protein CASSFPGQGTLLYF.

The chain joins TRBV19 to TRBJ1-6; TRBD1 agrees at 9 bases. CDR3 size: 14 residues. The germline V gene encodes CDR1 LNHDA and CDR2 SQIVND (reference sequence). V shed 5 bases and J 7 bases; nucleotides not matched to a gene: 3. This chain's CDR3 is CASSWTGANSPLHF. CDR3 DNA sequence: TGTGCCAGTAGTTGGACAGGGGCGAATTCACCCCTCCACTTT.

J is TRBJ2-1 and V is TRBV10-3; 8 nucleotides align to TRBD2. The CDR3 has 14 amino acids. Germline V CDR1 and CDR2: ENHRY, SYGVKD. Trimming cost V 6 bases and J 2 bases; bases outside gene matches: 3. CDR3 in amino acids: CAIRIAGTYNEQFF. In DNA form, the CDR3 reads TGTGCCATCAGGATAGCGGGAACCTACAATGAGCAGTTCTTC.

V is TRBV7-2 and J is TRBJ2-1; D call uncertain. Germline CDR1 reads SGHTA; CDR2 reads FQGNSA. The ends were cut back, 5 bases at V and 8 bases at J, with 7 bases in the middle. This CDR3 contains 11 residues. The CDR3 DNA is TGTGCCAGCAGCCCCCAGGATGAGCAGTTCTTC. Protein: CASSPQDEQFF.

This sequence joins TRBV18 and TRBJ1-4, with D possibly being TRBD1 (6 bases). This CDR3 has 15 residues. V shed 6 bases and J shed 4 bases, with 15 bases lying between them. Germline V gene lookup returns CDR1 KGHSH and CDR2 LQKENI. The CDR3 is CASSKLQGSNEKLFF. For the CDR3, the DNA is TGTGCCAGCTCGAAGTTACAGGGTAGTAATGAAAAACTGTTTTTT.

The genes are TRBV19 and TRBJ1-1; D perhaps matches TRBD1 (6 bases). The CDR3 spans 12 residues. Germline V gene sequence: CDR1 LNHDA, CDR2 SQIVND (reference sequence). With 6 bases removed from V and 1 base from J, the gap between germline ends came to 6 bases. The CDR3 region has the DNA TGTGCCAGTAGAGGGGGGAACACTGAAGCTTTCTTT. This sequence encodes CASRGGNTEAFF.

This chain joins TRBV7-2 and TRBJ1-5; 9 bases fit TRBD1. This CDR3 spans 16 amino acids. J lost 3 bases, V lost 2 bases, and 5 bases had no gene match. Germline V gives CDR1 SGHTA, CDR2 FQGNSA. CDR3 region: CASSLLRTGDNQPQHF. As DNA, the CDR3 is TGTGCCAGCAGCTTACTCAGGACAGGGGACAATCAGCCCCAGCATTTT.

The V call is TRBV20-1, the J call TRBJ2-7; TRBD2 matches at 11 bases. Germline-derived CDR1 and CDR2 are DFQATT and SNEGSKA (reference sequence). The CDR3 extends over 17 amino acids. Trimming cost V 3 bases and J 6 bases; bases outside gene matches: 16. The CDR3: CSASALAGGKGSGEQYF. For the CDR3, the DNA is TGCAGTGCTAGTGCCCTAGCGGGAGGAAAGGGGTCGGGCGAGCAGTACTTC.

This clone was seen just once. The rearrangement links TRBV10-3 to TRBJ2-5, with D possibly being TRBD1 (6 bases). The germline V gene encodes CDR1 ENHRY and CDR2 SYGVKD. V dropped 3 bases and J dropped 2 bases, with 10 bases sitting between them. The CDR3 spans 14 residues. The CDR3 region has the DNA TGTGCCATCAGTGACTCGGACAGACAAGAGACCCAGTACTTC. This encodes CAISDSDRQETQYF.